This T cell receptor (beta chain) was captured by sequencing in a study of blood T cell repertoires in COVID-19. Across the whole study: Italy, Spain and the United States were the sources of the convalescent and acute COVID-19 samples. The analysed material was cDNA or gDNA that came from T cells, B-cell-depleted T cells, or PBMCs.

This CDR3 contains 17 residues. V gave up 3 bases and J gave up 1 base; unmatched junction bases: 11. CDR1 is LNHDA and CDR2 is SQIVND in the germline V gene (reference sequence). Study processing details: Reference gene primer amplification gave nucleated cell count estimates. The method was immunoSEQ multiplex PCR; TCRdb's version includes in-frame clones alone and lacks a portion of them. Clone size and V and J calls were adopted from that table, with D and trimming inferred from the DNA. The sample lists 100,000 or so clones, about 90% occurring once. The chain uses TRBV19 and TRBJ1-1, with 7 nucleotides matching TRBD1. The TCR sequence derives from a man in his forties or fifties with acute or convalescent COVID-19. The specimen sequenced was peripheral blood. The CDR3 DNA reads as TGTGCCAGTAGTATTTTTCGGCGGGGACAGTCGAACACTGAAGCTTTCTTT. Amino acid sequence: CASSIFRRGQSNTEAFF.